One T cell receptor (beta chain) is described in this entry. The CDR3 runs to 16 residues. The V gene's germline CDR1 is MNHEY and CDR2 SVGEGT. V trimming: 2 bases; J trimming: 6 bases; junction bases outside the gene matches: 7. Clones were read by immunoSEQ multiplex PCR, and TCRdb kept only the in-frame ones, dropping some. This table has around 110,000 clones, approximately 84% appearing once. The data were obtained in a study of blood T cell repertoires in COVID-19. As for the study in general: The United States, Italy and Spain were the sources of the acute and convalescent COVID-19 samples. T cells, B-cell-depleted T cells, or PBMCs supplied cDNA or gDNA.

Sequenced sample: peripheral blood. The chain uses TRBV6-2 or TRBV6-3 and TRBJ2-1, with 10 bases matching TRBD2. This sequence was found in a human donor in a cohort sampled during active COVID-19. CDR3 nucleotide sequence: TGTGCCAGCAGTTACGACCCGGCTAGCGGGAGCAATGAGCAGTTCTTC. Encoded protein: CASSYDPASGSNEQFF.